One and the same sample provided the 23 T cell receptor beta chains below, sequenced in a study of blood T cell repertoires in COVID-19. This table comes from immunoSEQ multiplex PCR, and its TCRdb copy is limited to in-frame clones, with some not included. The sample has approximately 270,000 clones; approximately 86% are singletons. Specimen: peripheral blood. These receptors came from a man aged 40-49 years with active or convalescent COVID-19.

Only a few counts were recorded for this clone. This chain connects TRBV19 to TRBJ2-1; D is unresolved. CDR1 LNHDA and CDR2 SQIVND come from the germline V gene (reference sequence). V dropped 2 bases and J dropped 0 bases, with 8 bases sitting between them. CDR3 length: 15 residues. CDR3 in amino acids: CASSILLSSYNEQFF. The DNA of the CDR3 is TGTGCCAGTAGTATACTTTTGAGCTCCTACAATGAGCAGTTCTTC.

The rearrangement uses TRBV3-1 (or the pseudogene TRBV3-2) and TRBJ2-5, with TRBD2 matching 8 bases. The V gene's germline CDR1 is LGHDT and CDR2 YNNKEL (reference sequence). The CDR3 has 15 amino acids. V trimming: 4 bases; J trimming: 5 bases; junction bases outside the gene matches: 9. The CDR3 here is CASSPAGDNVETQYF. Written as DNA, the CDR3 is TGTGCCAGCAGCCCAGCGGGAGATAATGTGGAGACCCAGTACTTC.

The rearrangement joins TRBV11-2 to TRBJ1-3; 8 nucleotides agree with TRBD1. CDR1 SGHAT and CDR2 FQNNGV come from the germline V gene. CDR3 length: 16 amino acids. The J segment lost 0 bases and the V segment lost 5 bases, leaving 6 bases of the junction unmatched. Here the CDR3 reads CASSGTGSNSGNTIYF. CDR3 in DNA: TGTGCCAGCAGCGGGACAGGCTCCAACTCTGGAAACACCATATATTTT.

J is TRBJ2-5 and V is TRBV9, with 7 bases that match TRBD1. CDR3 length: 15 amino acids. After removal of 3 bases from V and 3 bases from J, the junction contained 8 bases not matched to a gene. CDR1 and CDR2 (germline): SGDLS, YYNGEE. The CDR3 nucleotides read TGTGCCAGCAGCGGAACCGGGACAGCAGAAGAGACCCAGTACTTC. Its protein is CASSGTGTAEETQYF. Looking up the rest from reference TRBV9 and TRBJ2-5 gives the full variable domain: DSGVTQTPKHLITATGQRVTLRCSPRSGDLSVYWYQQSLDQGLQFLIQYYNGEERAKGNILERFSAQQFPDLHSELNLSSLELGDSALYFCASSGTGTAEETQYFGPGTRLLVL.

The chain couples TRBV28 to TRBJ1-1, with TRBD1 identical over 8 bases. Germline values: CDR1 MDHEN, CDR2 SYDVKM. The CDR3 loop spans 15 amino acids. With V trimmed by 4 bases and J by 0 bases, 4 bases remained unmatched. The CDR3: CASSSTGGMNTEAFF. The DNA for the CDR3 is TGTGCCAGCAGTTCCACAGGGGGGATGAACACTGAAGCTTTCTTT.

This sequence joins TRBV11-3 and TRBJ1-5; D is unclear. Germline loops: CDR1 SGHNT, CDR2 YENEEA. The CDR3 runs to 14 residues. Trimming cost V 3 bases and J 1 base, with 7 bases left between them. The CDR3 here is CASSFRGSNQPQHF. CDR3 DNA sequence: TGTGCCAGCAGCTTCAGAGGGAGCAATCAGCCCCAGCATTTT.

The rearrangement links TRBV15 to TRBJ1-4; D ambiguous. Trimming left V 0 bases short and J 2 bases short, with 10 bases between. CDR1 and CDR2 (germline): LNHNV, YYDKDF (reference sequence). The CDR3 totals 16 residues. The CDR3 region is CATSRDWGVTNEKLFF. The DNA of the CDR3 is TGTGCCACCAGCAGAGATTGGGGAGTCACTAATGAAAAACTGTTTTTT.

For the CDR3, the DNA is TGTGCCTCCAAAAGGGACAGGGGTAATGAAAAACTGTTTTTT. Amino acids: CASKRDRGNEKLFF. The V gene is TRBV5-4, the J gene TRBJ1-4; 10 bases map to TRBD1. This CDR3 comprises 14 residues. The junction had 7 bases not matched to a gene; V was cut back by 10 bases and J by 4 bases. From germline, CDR1 is SGHNT and CDR2 YYREEE (reference sequence).

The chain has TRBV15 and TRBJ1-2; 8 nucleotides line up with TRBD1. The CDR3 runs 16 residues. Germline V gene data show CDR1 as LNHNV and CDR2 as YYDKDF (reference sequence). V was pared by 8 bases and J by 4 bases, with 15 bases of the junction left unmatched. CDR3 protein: CATPGTGDFRRYGYTF. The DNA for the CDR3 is TGTGCCACCCCCGGGACAGGTGACTTTCGGCGCTATGGCTACACCTTC.

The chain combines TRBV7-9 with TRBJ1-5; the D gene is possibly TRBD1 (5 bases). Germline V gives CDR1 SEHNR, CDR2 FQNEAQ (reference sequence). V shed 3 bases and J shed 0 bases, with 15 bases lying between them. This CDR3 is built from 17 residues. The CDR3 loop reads CASSFGEEGHSNQPQHF. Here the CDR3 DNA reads TGTGCCAGCAGCTTCGGAGAGGAAGGACATAGCAATCAGCCCCAGCATTTT.

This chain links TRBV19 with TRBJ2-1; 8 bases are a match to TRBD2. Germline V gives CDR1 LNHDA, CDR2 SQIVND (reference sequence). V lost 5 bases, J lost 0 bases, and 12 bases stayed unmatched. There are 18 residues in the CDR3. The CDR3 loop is CASSLDYQRETSYNEQFF. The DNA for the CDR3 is TGTGCCAGTAGTCTCGACTATCAGCGGGAGACCTCCTACAATGAGCAGTTCTTC.

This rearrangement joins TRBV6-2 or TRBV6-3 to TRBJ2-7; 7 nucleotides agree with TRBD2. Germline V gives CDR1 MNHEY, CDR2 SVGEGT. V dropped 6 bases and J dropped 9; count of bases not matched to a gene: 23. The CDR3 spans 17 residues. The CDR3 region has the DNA TGTGCCAGCAGCCTCCTGGGTAGCGGGTCTAGGCCTTTCGGGCAGTACTTC. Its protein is CASSLLGSGSRPFGQYF.

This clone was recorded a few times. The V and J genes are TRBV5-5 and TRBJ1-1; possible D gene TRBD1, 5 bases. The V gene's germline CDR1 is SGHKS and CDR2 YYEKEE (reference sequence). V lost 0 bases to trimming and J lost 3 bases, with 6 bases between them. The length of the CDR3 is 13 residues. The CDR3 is CASSLAGDTEAFF. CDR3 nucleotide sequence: TGTGCCAGCAGCTTGGCGGGGGACACTGAAGCTTTCTTT.

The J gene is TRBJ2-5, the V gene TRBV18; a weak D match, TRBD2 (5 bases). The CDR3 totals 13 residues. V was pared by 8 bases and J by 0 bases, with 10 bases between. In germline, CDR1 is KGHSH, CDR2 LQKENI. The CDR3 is CASLAQDQETQYF. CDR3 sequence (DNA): TGTGCCAGCCTAGCCCAGGACCAAGAGACCCAGTACTTC.

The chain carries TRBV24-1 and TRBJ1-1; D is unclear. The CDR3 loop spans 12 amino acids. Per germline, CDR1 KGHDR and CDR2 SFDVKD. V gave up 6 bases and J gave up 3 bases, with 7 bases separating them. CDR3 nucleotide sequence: TGTGCCACCAGTCGGCAGGACACTGAAGCTTTCTTT. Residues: CATSRQDTEAFF.

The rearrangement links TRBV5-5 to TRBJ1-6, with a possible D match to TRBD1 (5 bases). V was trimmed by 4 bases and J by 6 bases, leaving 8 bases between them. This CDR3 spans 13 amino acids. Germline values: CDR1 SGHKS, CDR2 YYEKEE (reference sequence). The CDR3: CASSPDINSPLHF. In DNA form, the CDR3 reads TGTGCCAGCAGCCCGGACATTAATTCACCCCTCCACTTT.

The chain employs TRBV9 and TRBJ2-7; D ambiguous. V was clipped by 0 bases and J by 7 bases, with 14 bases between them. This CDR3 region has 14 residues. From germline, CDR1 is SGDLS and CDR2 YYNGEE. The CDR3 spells CASSVGGVSLEQYF. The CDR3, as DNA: TGTGCCAGCAGCGTAGGCGGCGTATCACTGGAGCAGTACTTC.

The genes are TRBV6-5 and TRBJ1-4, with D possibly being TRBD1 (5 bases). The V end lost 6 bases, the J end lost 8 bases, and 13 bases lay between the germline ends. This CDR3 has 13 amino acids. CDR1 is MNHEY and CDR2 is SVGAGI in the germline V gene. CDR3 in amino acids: CASSTGEGEKLFF. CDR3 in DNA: TGTGCCAGCAGCACAGGTGAAGGAGAAAAACTGTTTTTT.

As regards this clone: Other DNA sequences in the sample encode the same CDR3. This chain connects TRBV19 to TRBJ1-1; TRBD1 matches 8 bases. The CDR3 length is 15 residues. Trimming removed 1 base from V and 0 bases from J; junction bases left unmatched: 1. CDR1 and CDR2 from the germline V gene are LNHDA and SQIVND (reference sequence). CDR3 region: CASSIAGGLNTEAFF. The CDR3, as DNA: TGTGCCAGTAGTATAGCAGGGGGCCTGAACACTGAAGCTTTCTTT.

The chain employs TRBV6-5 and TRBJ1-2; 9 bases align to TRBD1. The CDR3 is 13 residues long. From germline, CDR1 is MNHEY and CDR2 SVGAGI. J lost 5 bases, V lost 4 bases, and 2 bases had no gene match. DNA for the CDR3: TGTGCCAGCAGTTTGGACAGGGGATATGGCTACACCTTC. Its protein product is CASSLDRGYGYTF.

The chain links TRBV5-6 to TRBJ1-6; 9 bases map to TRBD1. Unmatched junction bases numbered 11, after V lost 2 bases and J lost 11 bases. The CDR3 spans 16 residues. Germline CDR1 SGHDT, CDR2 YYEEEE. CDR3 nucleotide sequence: TGTGCCAGCAGCTTCGCATCGGGACAGGGAATAGCACCCCTCCACTTT. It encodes CASSFASGQGIAPLHF.

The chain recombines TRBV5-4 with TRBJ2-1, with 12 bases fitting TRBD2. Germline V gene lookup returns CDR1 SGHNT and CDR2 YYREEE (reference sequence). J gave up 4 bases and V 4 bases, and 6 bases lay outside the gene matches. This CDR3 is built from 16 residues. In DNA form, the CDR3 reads TGTGCCAGCAGCACCGGAGGGACTAGCGGGTACAATGAGCAGTTCTTC. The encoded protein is CASSTGGTSGYNEQFF.

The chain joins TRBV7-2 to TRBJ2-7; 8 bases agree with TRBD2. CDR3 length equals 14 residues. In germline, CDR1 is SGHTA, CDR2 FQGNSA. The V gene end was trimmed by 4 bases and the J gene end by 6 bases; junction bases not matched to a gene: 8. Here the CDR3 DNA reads TGTGCCAGCAGCTCCGGGCGGGGGGAGGTCGAGCAGTACTTC. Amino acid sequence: CASSSGRGEVEQYF.